These T cell receptor beta chains were read from a single sample in a study of CD4+ T cells in melanoma. TCRdb's table, derived via immunoSEQ multiplex PCR, lists solely in-frame clones and lacks some. The table includes around 20,000 clones, around 82% detected once. The material sequenced was cells from a culture (not recorded whether cultured in vitro). Receptors were obtained from a human donor with melanoma. Each CDR3 is given with its conserved first and last residue. The D gene is left open where the match is weak. Where a row states a size, it is once, few, many or the class of an expanded clone; other rows omit it.

d_call	clone_size	v_call	j_call	cdr3_nt	cdr3_aa
NA	NA	TRBV7-9	TRBJ1-2	TGTGCCAGCAGCAAAGCCTCAGGGAGAGGGTTGTATGGCTACACCTTC	CASSKASGRGLYGYTF
NA	NA	TRBV5-1	TRBJ2-7	TGCGCCAGCAGCCCCACGTCACTCGACTGGGACTACGAGCAGTACTTC	CASSPTSLDWDYEQYF
NA	NA	TRBV6-1	TRBJ1-2	TGTGCCAGCAGTGAAGGTGGTGGGTGGTATGGCTACACCTTC	CASSEGGGWYGYTF
NA	NA	TRBV5-8	TRBJ1-1	TGTGCCAGCAGCTTGTACGGGGGCACTGAAGCTTTCTTT	CASSLYGGTEAFF
TRBD1	NA	TRBV7-2	TRBJ2-1	TGTGCCAGCAGCTTAAGGGCAGGGGGAAACTGGCTCAATGAGCAGTTCTTC	CASSLRAGGNWLNEQFF
TRBD1	NA	TRBV5-1	TRBJ2-7	TGCGCCAGCAGCCGTGGGGGGACAGGGGGCGGATACGAGCAGTACTTC	CASSRGGTGGGYEQYF
NA	NA	TRBV29-1	TRBJ2-5	TGCAGCGTTTCCGACAGTCAAGAGACCCAGTACTTC	CSVSDSQETQYF
NA	NA	TRBV2	TRBJ1-2	TGTGCCAGCAGTGTGCGTCCGGGGTATGGCTACACCTTC	CASSVRPGYGYTF
NA	NA	TRBV21-1	TRBJ1-1	TGTGCCAGCAGCAAAGAGAAGGGACATGACACTGAAGCTTTCTTT	CASSKEKGHDTEAFF
NA	NA	TRBV19	TRBJ2-7	TGTGCCAGTAGTATAGGACCCAAAGGAGAGCAGTACTTC	CASSIGPKGEQYF
NA	NA	TRBV5-8	TRBJ1-1	TGTGCCAGCAGCTTGGTATCGGGGGACGGCGAAGCTTTCTTT	CASSLVSGDGEAFF
NA	NA	TRBV4-1	TRBJ1-6	TGCGCCAGCAGCCAACACTCCGGGATCTATAATTCACCCCTCCACTTT	CASSQHSGIYNSPLHF
TRBD1	few	TRBV4-2	TRBJ2-3	TGTGCCAGCAGTCTTAGACAGGGGGCGAGTTTGGATACGCAGTATTTT	CASSLRQGASLDTQYF
NA	once	TRBV2	TRBJ2-5	TGTGCCAGCAGTGAAATCTCTTGGGCGGGCCGAACTCAAGAGACCCAGTACTTC	CASSEISWAGRTQETQYF
NA	NA	TRBV5-1	TRBJ1-2	TGCGCCAGCAGCTTGGCCAGCACCGGGCCCTATGGCTACACCTTC	CASSLASTGPYGYTF
TRBD1	NA	TRBV14	TRBJ2-7	TGTGCCAGCAGTCCAAGGGGGCCTACCTGGTACGAGCAGTACTTC	CASSPRGPTWYEQYF
NA	NA	TRBV7-2	TRBJ1-1	TGTGCCAGCAGCTTGGGTAAGGTCGCGGCTTTCTTT	CASSLGKVAAFF
TRBD1	NA	TRBV25-1	TRBJ1-1	TGTGCCAGCAGTCCCCGTCAAAACAGGGGCTGGGATGAAGCTTTCTTT	CASSPRQNRGWDEAFF
NA	NA	TRBV5-3	TRBJ1-4	TGTGCCAGAAGCTTGCCTACCGTAAGAGGAAAACTGTTTTTT	CARSLPTVRGKLFF
TRBD1	NA	TRBV2	TRBJ1-1	TGTGCCAGCACCTGGGACAGGACGAACACTGAAGCTTTCTTT	CASTWDRTNTEAFF
TRBD1	NA	TRBV29-1	TRBJ2-2	TGCAGCGTTGCCTTGGACAGGGGTGCGGCCGGGGAGCTGTTTTTT	CSVALDRGAAGELFF
NA	NA	TRBV4-2	TRBJ1-4	TGTGCCAGCAGCCGGTCTGCGGGGGAGAATGAAAAACTGTTTTTT	CASSRSAGENEKLFF
TRBD2	NA	TRBV7-2	TRBJ2-2	TGTGCCAGCAGCTTAGCGGGGGGGGTCACCGGGGAGCTGTTTTTT	CASSLAGGVTGELFF
NA	NA	TRBV5-1	TRBJ2-7	TGCGCCAGCAGCCGGGACAATTTAGCGGAGCAGTACTTC	CASSRDNLAEQYF
NA	NA	TRBV5-1	TRBJ1-1	TGCGCCAGCAAGAGGGAAACCAACACTGAAGCTTTCTTT	CASKRETNTEAFF
TRBD2	NA	TRBV11-2	TRBJ2-3	TGTGCCAGCAGCTTAGAGGGGGGAGGGGGCACAGATACGCAGTATTTT	CASSLEGGGGTDTQYF
TRBD2	NA	TRBV2	TRBJ2-7	TGTGCCAGCAGGGGGACTAGCGGAGACTACGAGCAGTACTTC	CASRGTSGDYEQYF
TRBD2	NA	TRBV4-2	TRBJ2-2	TGTGCCAGCAGTCGTCGCGGGGGGTCGAACACCGGGGAGCTGTTTTTT	CASSRRGGSNTGELFF
TRBD1	NA	TRBV7-3	TRBJ2-2	TGTGCCAGCAGGCGGACAGGGTACACCGGGGAGCTGTTTTTT	CASRRTGYTGELFF
NA	NA	TRBV19	TRBJ1-5	TGTGCCAGTAGTATTTGGGATATCAATCAGCCCCAGCATTTT	CASSIWDINQPQHF
NA	once	TRBV7-3	TRBJ2-6	TGTGCCAGCAGCTTGGGTGTTGGTGGGGCCAACGTCCTGACTTTC	CASSLGVGGANVLTF
NA	NA	TRBV6-1	TRBJ1-5	TGTGCCAGCAGTGAAGGGGCGGGAGGTTATAGCAATCAGCCCCAGCATTTT	CASSEGAGGYSNQPQHF
NA	NA	TRBV29-1	TRBJ2-7	TGCAGCGTTGGGTGGGAGGTAGCAAACGAGCAGTACTTC	CSVGWEVANEQYF
TRBD2	few	TRBV11-2	TRBJ2-5	TGTGCCACCCAGCGGGGGGCGAGCGGGGATGGAGAGACCCAGTACTTC	CATQRGASGDGETQYF
NA	once	TRBV29-1	TRBJ1-2	TGCAGCGTTGAAGAAGGGACCTCAAAAGATGGCTACACCTTC	CSVEEGTSKDGYTF
NA	NA	TRBV13	TRBJ1-2	TGTGCCAGCAGCTTAGGGACCGGGCAGGGAGACGGCTACACCTTC	CASSLGTGQGDGYTF
NA	NA	TRBV15	TRBJ2-3	TGTGCCACCAGCAGGGACTCCCGGGCAGATACGCAGTATTTT	CATSRDSRADTQYF
TRBD2	NA	TRBV6-1	TRBJ2-5	TGTGCCAGTGGACTAGCGGGGGCCCAATCGACCCAGTACTTC	CASGLAGAQSTQYF
TRBD1	NA	TRBV7-3	TRBJ2-1	TGTGCCAGCAGCCCGGGGACAGGGATAGATGAGCAGTTCTTC	CASSPGTGIDEQFF
NA	NA	TRBV5-1	TRBJ2-1	TGCGCCAGCAGCTTTCCGGAAAATGAGCAGTTCTTC	CASSFPENEQFF
NA	NA	TRBV5-1	TRBJ1-5	TGCGCCAGCAGCTTGGCAGGGCACAATCAGCCCCAGCATTTT	CASSLAGHNQPQHF
NA	NA	TRBV6-5	TRBJ2-1	TGTGCCAGCAGTTCCGGGGGCGCGAACAATGAGCAGTTCTTC	CASSSGGANNEQFF
NA	NA	TRBV25-1	TRBJ2-7	TGTGCCAGCAGTGCGACAGCAACCTACGAGCAGTACTTC	CASSATATYEQYF
NA	NA	TRBV9	TRBJ1-2	TGTGCCAGCAGCGTAGCTTTGACGGACTATGGCTACACCTTC	CASSVALTDYGYTF
NA	NA	TRBV5-1	TRBJ1-1	TGCGCCAGCAGCTTGGTCGCGAACACTGAAGCTTTCTTT	CASSLVANTEAFF
NA	NA	TRBV18	TRBJ1-2	TGTGCCAGCTCACCGTCGGATGGCTACACCTTC	CASSPSDGYTF